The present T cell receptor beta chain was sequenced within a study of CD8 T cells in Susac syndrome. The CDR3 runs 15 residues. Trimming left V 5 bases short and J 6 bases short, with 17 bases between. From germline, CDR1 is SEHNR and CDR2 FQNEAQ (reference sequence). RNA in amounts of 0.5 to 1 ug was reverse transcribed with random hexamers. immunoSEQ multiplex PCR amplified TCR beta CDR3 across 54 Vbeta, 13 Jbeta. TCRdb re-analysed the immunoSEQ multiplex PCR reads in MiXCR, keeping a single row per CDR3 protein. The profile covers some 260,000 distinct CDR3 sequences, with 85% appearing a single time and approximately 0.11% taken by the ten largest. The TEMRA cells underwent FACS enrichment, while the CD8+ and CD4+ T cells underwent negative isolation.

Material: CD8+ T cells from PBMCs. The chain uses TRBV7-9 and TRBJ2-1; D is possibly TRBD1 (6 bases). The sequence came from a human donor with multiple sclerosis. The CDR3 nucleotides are TGTGCCAGCAGCAACGCCGGGACACCCCTCAATGAGCAGTTCTTC. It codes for CASSNAGTPLNEQFF.